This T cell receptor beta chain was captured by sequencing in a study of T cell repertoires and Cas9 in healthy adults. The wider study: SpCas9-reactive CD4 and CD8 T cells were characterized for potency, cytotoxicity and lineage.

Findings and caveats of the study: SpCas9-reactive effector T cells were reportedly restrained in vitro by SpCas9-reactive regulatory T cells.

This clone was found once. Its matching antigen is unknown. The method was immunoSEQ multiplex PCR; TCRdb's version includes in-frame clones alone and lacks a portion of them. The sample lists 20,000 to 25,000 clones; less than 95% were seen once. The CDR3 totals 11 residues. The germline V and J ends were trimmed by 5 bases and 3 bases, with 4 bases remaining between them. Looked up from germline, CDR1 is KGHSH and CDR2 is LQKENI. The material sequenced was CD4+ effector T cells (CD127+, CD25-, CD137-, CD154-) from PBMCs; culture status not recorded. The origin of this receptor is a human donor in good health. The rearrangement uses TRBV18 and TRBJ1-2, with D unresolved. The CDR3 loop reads CASSEDYGYTF. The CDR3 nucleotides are TGTGCCAGCTCAGAGGACTATGGCTACACCTTC. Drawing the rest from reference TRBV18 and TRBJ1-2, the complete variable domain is NAGVMQNPRHLVRRRGQEARLRCSPMKGHSHVYWYRQLPEEGLKFMVYLQKENIIDESGMPKERFSAEFPKEGPSILRIQQVVRGDSAAYFCASSEDYGYTFGSGTRLTVV.